The clone carrying this TCR beta chain appeared a few times. The CDR3 has 17 amino acids. The germline V gene encodes CDR1 LNHNV and CDR2 YYDKDF (reference sequence). V was shortened by 0 bases and J by 0 bases, with 9 bases between the two germline ends. Responder cells labeled with CFSE (roughly 200,000) were co-plated with irradiated stimulator cells labeled with violet dye (roughly 200,000). The source of the sample is a study of graft-versus-host responses after intestinal transplantation. At the level of the study: Transplantation in recipients was multivisceral, liver-intestinal, or isolated intestinal. Study findings and constraints: The marrow of recipients harbored GvH clones, and ileum or blood showed some of them first. HvG clone declines early post-transplant were associated with peak circulating GvH levels. The study found high graft-versus-host to host-versus-graft clonal ratios in allografts of patients with graft-donor T cell macrochimerism.

Here immunoSEQ multiplex PCR was the method, and the copy in TCRdb shows in-frame clones only, minus some. Of about 10,000 clones in the sample, 25% to 30% were seen once. The TCR comes from a human patient who received an intestinal transplant. The specimen comprised alloreactive CD8+ T cells from a mixed lymphocyte reaction culture, sampled before intestinal transplant. This sample's subset: CFSE-low proliferating T cells sorted from approximately 6-day pre-transplant mixed lymphocyte reaction (GvH or HvG direction). This sequence joins TRBV15 and TRBJ2-6; D not resolved. The CDR3 is CATSRDLSFSGANVLTF. The CDR3 nucleotides read TGTGCCACCAGCAGAGATCTTTCGTTCTCTGGGGCCAACGTCCTGACTTTC.